This is a list of T cell receptor beta chains from one sample in a study of cytomegalovirus exposure and HLA in healthy donors. Here immunoSEQ multiplex PCR was the method, and the copy in TCRdb shows in-frame clones only, minus some. This sample yields over 150,000 clones, of which just under 75% are seen a single time; approximately 2.8% belongs to the top ten. Material for sequencing was PBMCs. These receptor sequences come from a woman under 40 in good health and CMV-seropositive. Each CDR3 is given with its conserved first and last residue. The D gene is left open where the match is weak. Clone size is shown for a subset of rows, as once, few, many or a class of expanded clone.

J gene: TRBJ1-2
D gene: .
clone size: .
V gene: TRBV19
CDR3 DNA: TGTGCCAGTTCTTCGACGGGGCAGGGGTATGGCTACACCTTC
CDR3 protein: CASSSTGQGYGYTF

J gene: TRBJ2-7
D gene: .
clone size: .
V gene: TRBV6-1
CDR3 DNA: TGTGCCAGCAGGCCGCGGAGTATAAGCGCGCAGTACTTC
CDR3 protein: CASRPRSISAQYF

J gene: TRBJ1-2
D gene: TRBD1
clone size: .
V gene: TRBV5-6
CDR3 DNA: TGTGCCAGCAGCTTGACTGGGACAGGGGACGGCTATGGCTACACCTTC
CDR3 protein: CASSLTGTGDGYGYTF

J gene: TRBJ2-7
D gene: TRBD2
clone size: .
V gene: TRBV4-1
CDR3 DNA: TGCGCCAGCAGCCAAGATCCCTGGGAGCGGGACTTCAACGAGCAGTACTTC
CDR3 protein: CASSQDPWERDFNEQYF

J gene: TRBJ1-5
D gene: .
clone size: .
V gene: TRBV5-6
CDR3 DNA: TGTGCCAGCAGTTATCAGGGTTTCGGTCAGCCCCAGCATTTT
CDR3 protein: CASSYQGFGQPQHF

J gene: TRBJ2-2
D gene: .
clone size: .
V gene: TRBV27
CDR3 DNA: TGTGCCAGCTTGGGCTACTCGAACACCGGGGAGCTGTTTTTT
CDR3 protein: CASLGYSNTGELFF

J gene: TRBJ2-1
D gene: TRBD1
clone size: .
V gene: TRBV28
CDR3 DNA: TGTGCCAGCAAACCGACCGGGACAGGGTCCTACAATGAGCAGTTCTTC
CDR3 protein: CASKPTGTGSYNEQFF

J gene: TRBJ1-4
D gene: .
clone size: few
V gene: TRBV25-1
CDR3 DNA: TGTGCCAGCAGACCGCACAGGGACAATGACGAAAAACTGTTTTTT
CDR3 protein: CASRPHRDNDEKLFF

J gene: TRBJ1-1
D gene: TRBD1
clone size: .
V gene: TRBV5-5
CDR3 DNA: TGTGCCAGCCATTCCGGGACAGGACGACGCACTGAAGCTTTCTTT
CDR3 protein: CASHSGTGRRTEAFF

J gene: TRBJ2-1
D gene: TRBD2
clone size: .
V gene: TRBV5-4
CDR3 DNA: TGTGCCCGATCGACTAGCGGGAACAGTGAGCAGTTCTTC
CDR3 protein: CARSTSGNSEQFF

J gene: TRBJ2-7
D gene: .
clone size: .
V gene: TRBV5-4
CDR3 DNA: TGTGCCAGCAGCTTGCAACTGGGGCCTTACGAGCAGTACTTC
CDR3 protein: CASSLQLGPYEQYF

J gene: TRBJ2-7
D gene: TRBD1
clone size: few
V gene: TRBV5-1
CDR3 DNA: TGCGCCAGCAGCTTGAGTAGCTTGGACAGGAACTACGAGCAGTACTTC
CDR3 protein: CASSLSSLDRNYEQYF

J gene: TRBJ2-4
D gene: .
clone size: .
V gene: TRBV11-2
CDR3 DNA: TGTGCCAGCAGCTTAGTTGCTACAGGGAGAGGAAACATTCAGTACTTC
CDR3 protein: CASSLVATGRGNIQYF

J gene: TRBJ2-7
D gene: TRBD2
clone size: .
V gene: TRBV2
CDR3 DNA: TGTGCCAGCAGTGCCCGACTAGCCGACTACGAGCAGTACTTC
CDR3 protein: CASSARLADYEQYF

J gene: TRBJ2-1
D gene: .
clone size: .
V gene: TRBV2
CDR3 DNA: TGTGCCAGCAACGCACAGGCGTCTACCTACAATGAGCAGTTCTTC
CDR3 protein: CASNAQASTYNEQFF